Included here is one TCR beta chain sequence, with context. V dropped 11 bases and J dropped 0 bases, with 19 bases sitting between them. The germline gives CDR1 ENHRY, CDR2 SYGVKD. The length of the CDR3 is 15 residues. The study assigned cohorts using participant-reported clinical history. The data derive from a study of blood T cell repertoires in COVID-19. About the research overall: Sites across the United States, Italy and Spain contributed samples from acute and convalescent COVID-19. PBMCs, B-cell-depleted T cells, or T cells provided the cDNA or gDNA that made up the material.

Original handling: Amplified reference gene primers provided the basis for estimating nucleated cell counts. Assay used: immunoSEQ multiplex PCR; TCRdb lists only in-frame clones, some missing. The V and J calls and clone size were taken over from that table, and D and trimming were inferred from the DNA. The sample lists 300,000 to 400,000 clones, 80% to 90% occurring once. Sequencing used PBMCs or T cells enriched from blood (not recorded which). The chain links TRBV10-3 to TRBJ1-1, with a weak D call TRBD1 (5 bases). The TCR originated in a woman in her 40s with acute COVID-19. The CDR3 protein is CASRRGAVMNTEAFF. In DNA form, the CDR3 reads TGTGCCTCCCGCCGCGGGGCAGTCATGAACACTGAAGCTTTCTTT.